One TCR beta chain is described in this entry. No antigen is known for it. This sample is part of a study of cytomegalovirus exposure and HLA in healthy donors. PCR amplification relied on 60 Vbeta primers (plus 13 Jbeta primers). Authors' processing steps: An analysis performed later counted roughly 79 million unique TCR beta chains (roughly 11 million of them shared). Only in-frame clones appear in the TCRdb table, and some are missing; sequencing was by immunoSEQ multiplex PCR. Clone size and the V and J calls come from that table; the DNA yielded D and trimming. The table has 95,000 to 110,000 clones, roughly 78% seen once. Looked up from germline, CDR1 is KGHSH and CDR2 is LQKENI. V lost 3 bases and J lost 5, with 19 bases in between. This CDR3 region has 16 residues. Study observations and caveats: Data from an earlier analysis indicated that most TCR beta V segments were productive either about 90% or about 30% of the time. It was reported that the classifier diagnosed cytomegalovirus status with high specificity and sensitivity in both the original and validation cohorts.

The sample comprised PBMCs. The chain employs TRBV18 and TRBJ1-1; D perhaps matches TRBD1 (5 bases). The TCR sequence derives from a middle-aged woman in good health and CMV-seronegative. The CDR3 DNA reads as TGTGCCAGCTCACCCCTCACCAGGGTAGAAATGACTGAAGCTTTCTTT. Translating it yields CASSPLTRVEMTEAFF.